This TCR beta chain appears in the sequencing data of a study of tumor-infiltrating lymphocytes in oesophageal squamous cell carcinoma. TCRdb re-analysed the PCR reads in MiXCR, keeping a single row per CDR3 protein. The sample lists roughly 23,000 distinct CDR3 sequences, around a third seen once, with about 20% in the top ten. In germline, CDR1 is MDHEN, CDR2 SYDVKM. Trimming cost V 3 bases and J 6 bases, with 10 bases left between them. This CDR3 is built from 13 residues. This clonotype has at least ten counts. Input material: esophageal tumor tissue. The chain carries TRBV28 and TRBJ2-3; D may be TRBD2 (6 bases). The sequence was collected from a female donor with esophageal squamous cell carcinoma. CDR3 DNA sequence: TGTGCCAGCAGTTTGGGGGGATTGGATACGCAGTATTTT. It specifies CASSLGGLDTQYF.